The T cell receptor beta chain described here comes from a study of blood T cell repertoires in COVID-19. Repertoires were generated with immunoSEQ multiplex PCR, while TCRdb's copy carries only in-frame clones and drops some. The sample carries 90,000 to 130,000 clones, more than 75% recorded once. In germline, CDR1 is MNHEY, CDR2 SVGAGI. The CDR3 covers 15 residues. The germline V and J ends were trimmed by 0 bases and 2 bases, with 10 bases remaining between them. The sequencing input was peripheral blood. The receptor was derived from a woman in her 50s with acute or convalescent COVID-19. The chain joins TRBV6-5 to TRBJ1-2; maybe TRBD1 (5 bases). CDR3 in amino acids: CASSYSGGRNYGYTF. CDR3 sequence (DNA): TGTGCCAGCAGTTACTCGGGGGGAAGGAACTATGGCTACACCTTC.